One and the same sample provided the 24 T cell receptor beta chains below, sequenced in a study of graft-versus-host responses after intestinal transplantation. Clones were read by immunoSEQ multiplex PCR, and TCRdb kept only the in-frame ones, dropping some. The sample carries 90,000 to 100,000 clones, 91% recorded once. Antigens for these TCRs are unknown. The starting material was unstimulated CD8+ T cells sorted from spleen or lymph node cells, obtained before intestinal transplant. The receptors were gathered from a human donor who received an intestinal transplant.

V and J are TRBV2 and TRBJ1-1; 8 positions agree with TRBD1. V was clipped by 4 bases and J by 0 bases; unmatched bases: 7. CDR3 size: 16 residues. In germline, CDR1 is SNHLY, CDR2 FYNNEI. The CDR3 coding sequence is TGTGCCAGCAGTGTAGTACAGGGGGGAATGAACACTGAAGCTTTCTTT. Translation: CASSVVQGGMNTEAFF.

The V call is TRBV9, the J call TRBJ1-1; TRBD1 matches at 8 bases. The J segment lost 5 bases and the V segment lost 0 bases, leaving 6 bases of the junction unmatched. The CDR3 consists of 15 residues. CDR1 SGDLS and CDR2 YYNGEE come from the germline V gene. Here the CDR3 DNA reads TGTGCCAGCAGCGTAGCGGACAGGGTGGGAACTGAAGCTTTCTTT. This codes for CASSVADRVGTEAFF.

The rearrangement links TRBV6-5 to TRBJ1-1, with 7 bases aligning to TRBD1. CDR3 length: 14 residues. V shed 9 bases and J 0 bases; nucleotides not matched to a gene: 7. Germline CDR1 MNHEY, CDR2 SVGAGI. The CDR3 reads CASGDSFMNTEAFF. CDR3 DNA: TGTGCCAGTGGGGACAGCTTCATGAACACTGAAGCTTTCTTT.

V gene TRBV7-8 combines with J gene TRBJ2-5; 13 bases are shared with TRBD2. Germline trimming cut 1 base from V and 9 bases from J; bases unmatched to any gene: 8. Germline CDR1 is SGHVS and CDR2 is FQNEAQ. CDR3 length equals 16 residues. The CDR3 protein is CASSLGTSGGQGAQYF. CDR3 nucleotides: TGTGCCAGCAGCTTAGGGACTAGCGGGGGCCAGGGAGCCCAGTACTTC.

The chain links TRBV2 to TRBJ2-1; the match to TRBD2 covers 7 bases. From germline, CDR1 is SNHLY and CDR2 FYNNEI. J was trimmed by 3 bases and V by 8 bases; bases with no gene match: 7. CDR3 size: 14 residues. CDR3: CASGAGELYNEQFF. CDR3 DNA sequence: TGTGCCAGCGGGGCGGGAGAGCTCTACAATGAGCAGTTCTTC.

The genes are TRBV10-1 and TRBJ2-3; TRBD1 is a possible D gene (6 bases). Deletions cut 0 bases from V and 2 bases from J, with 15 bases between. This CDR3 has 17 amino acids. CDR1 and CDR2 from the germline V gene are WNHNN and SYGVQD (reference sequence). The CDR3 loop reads CASSESRDGQHTDTQYF. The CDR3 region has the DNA TGCGCCAGCAGTGAGTCGAGGGACGGACAGCACACAGATACGCAGTATTTT.

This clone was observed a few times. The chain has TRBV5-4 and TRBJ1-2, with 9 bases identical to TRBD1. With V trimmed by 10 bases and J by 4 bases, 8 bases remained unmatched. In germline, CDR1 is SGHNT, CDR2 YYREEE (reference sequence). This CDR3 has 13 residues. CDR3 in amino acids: CAGTTGGTYGYTF. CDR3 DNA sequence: TGTGCCGGCACTACAGGGGGCACCTATGGCTACACCTTC.

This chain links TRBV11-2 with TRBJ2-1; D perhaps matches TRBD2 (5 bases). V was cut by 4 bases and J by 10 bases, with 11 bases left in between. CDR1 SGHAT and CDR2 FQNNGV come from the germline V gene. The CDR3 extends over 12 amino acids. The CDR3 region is CASSSAEVEQFF. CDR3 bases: TGTGCCAGCAGCTCAGCGGAAGTAGAGCAGTTCTTC.

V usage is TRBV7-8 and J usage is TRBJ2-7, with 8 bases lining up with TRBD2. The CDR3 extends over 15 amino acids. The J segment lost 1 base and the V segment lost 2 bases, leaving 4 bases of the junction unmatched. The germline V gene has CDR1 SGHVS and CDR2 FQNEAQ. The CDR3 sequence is CASSLSGRSSYEQYF. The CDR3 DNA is TGTGCCAGCAGCTTAAGCGGGAGAAGTTCCTACGAGCAGTACTTC.

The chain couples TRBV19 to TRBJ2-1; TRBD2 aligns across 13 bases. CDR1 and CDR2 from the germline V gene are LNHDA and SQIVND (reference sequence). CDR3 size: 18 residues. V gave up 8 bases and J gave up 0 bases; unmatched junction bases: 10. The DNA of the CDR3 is TGTGCCAGTGAGCCCACTAGCGGGAGGGGACCCTCCTACAATGAGCAGTTCTTC. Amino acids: CASEPTSGRGPSYNEQFF.

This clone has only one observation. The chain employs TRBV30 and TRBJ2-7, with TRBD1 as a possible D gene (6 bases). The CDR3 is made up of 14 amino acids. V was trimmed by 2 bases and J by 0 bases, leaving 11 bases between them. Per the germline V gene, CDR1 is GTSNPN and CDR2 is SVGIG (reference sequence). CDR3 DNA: TGTGCCTGGAGTTGGGACAAAAGCTCCTACGAGCAGTACTTC. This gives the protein CAWSWDKSSYEQYF.

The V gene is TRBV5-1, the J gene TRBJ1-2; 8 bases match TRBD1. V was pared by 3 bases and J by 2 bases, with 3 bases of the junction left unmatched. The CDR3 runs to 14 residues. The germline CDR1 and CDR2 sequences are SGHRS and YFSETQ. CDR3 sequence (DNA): TGCGCCAGCAGCTACAGGGGGGTAAACTATGGCTACACCTTC. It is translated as CASSYRGVNYGYTF.

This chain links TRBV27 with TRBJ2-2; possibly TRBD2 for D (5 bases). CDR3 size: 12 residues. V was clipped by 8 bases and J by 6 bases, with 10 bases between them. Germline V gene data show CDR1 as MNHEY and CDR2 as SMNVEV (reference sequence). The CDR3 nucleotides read TGTGCCAGCCGGCTAGCCCCCGGGGAGCTGTTTTTT. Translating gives CASRLAPGELFF.

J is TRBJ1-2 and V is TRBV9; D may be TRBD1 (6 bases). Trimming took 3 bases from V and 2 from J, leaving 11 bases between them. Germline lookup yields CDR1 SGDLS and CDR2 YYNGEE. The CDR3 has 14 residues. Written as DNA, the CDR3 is TGTGCCAGCAGCGCCTCTGACAGGAACTATGGCTACACCTTC. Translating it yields CASSASDRNYGYTF.

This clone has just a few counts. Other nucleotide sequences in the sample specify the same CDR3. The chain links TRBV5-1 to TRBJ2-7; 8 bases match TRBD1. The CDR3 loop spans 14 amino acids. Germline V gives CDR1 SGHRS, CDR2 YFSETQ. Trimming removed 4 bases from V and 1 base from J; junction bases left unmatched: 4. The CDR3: CASSPWDRSYEQYF. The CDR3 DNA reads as TGCGCCAGCAGCCCGTGGGACAGGTCCTACGAGCAGTACTTC.

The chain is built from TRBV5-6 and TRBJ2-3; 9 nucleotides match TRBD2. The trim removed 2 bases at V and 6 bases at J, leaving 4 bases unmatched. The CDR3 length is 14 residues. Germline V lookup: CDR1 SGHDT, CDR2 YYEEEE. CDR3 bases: TGTGCCAGCAGCTTCGCGGGAGGGCCGGATACGCAGTATTTT. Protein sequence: CASSFAGGPDTQYF.

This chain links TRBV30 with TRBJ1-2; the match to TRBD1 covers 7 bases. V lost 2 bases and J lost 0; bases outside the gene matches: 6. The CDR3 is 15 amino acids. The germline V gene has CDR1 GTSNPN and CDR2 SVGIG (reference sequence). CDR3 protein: CAWSIGTVANYGYTF. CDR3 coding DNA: TGTGCCTGGAGTATAGGGACAGTAGCTAACTATGGCTACACCTTC.

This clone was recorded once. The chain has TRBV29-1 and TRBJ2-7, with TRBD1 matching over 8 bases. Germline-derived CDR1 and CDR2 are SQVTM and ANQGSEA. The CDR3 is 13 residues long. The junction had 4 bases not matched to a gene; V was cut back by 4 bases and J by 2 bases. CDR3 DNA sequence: TGCAGCGTTGGACAGGGGATCCCCTACGAGCAGTACTTC. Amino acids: CSVGQGIPYEQYF.

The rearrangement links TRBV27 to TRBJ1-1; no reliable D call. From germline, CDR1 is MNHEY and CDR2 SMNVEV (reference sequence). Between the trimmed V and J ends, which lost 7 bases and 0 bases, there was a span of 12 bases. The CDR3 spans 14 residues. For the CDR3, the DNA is TGTGCCAGCAAGAGTCGGCGGGTGAACACTGAAGCTTTCTTT. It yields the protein CASKSRRVNTEAFF.

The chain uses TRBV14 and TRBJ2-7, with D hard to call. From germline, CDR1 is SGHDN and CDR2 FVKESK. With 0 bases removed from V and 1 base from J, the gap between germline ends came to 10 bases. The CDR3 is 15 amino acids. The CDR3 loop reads CASSQEGALSYEQYF. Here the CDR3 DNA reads TGTGCCAGCAGCCAAGAAGGAGCCCTTTCCTACGAGCAGTACTTC.

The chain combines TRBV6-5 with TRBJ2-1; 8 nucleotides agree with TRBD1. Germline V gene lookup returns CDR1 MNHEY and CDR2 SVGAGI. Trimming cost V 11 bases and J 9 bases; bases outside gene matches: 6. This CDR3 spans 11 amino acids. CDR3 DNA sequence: TGTGCCTCTCAGGGGGCAGGTGAGCAGTTCTTC. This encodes CASQGAGEQFF.

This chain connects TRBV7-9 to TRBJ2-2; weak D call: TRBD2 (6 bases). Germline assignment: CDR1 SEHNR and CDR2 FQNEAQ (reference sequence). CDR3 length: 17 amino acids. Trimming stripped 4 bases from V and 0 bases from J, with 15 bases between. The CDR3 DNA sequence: TGTGCCAGCAGCTCCTGGGCCCGGGAGCCGAACACCGGGGAGCTGTTTTTT. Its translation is CASSSWAREPNTGELFF.

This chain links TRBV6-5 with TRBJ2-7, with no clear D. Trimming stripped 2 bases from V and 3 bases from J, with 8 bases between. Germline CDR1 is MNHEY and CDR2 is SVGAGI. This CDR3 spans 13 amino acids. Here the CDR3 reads CASSYSPLYEQYF. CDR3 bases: TGTGCCAGCAGTTACAGCCCCCTCTACGAGCAGTACTTC.

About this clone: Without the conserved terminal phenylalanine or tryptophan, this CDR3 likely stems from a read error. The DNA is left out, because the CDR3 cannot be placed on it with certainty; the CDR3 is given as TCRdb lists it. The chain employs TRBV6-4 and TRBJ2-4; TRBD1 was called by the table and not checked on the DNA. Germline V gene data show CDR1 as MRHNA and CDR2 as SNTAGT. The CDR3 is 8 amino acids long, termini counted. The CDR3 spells CAPSGQIL.